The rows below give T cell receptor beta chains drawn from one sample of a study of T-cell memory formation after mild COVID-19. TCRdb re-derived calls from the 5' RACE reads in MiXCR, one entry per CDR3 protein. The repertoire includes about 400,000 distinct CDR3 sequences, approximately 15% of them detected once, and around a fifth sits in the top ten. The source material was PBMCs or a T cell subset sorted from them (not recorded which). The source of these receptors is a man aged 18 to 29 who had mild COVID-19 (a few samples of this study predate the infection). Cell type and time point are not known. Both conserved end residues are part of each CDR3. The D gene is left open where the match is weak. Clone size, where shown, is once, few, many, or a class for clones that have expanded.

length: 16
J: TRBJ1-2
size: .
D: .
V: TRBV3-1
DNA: TGTGCCAGCAGCCCGCAATTGGGGGTTTCAAGCTATGGCTACACCTTC
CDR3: CASSPQLGVSSYGYTF

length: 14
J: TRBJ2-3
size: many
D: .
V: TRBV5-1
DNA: TGCGCCAGCAGCTTCGGTAGCCCCACAGATACGCAGTATTTT
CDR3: CASSFGSPTDTQYF

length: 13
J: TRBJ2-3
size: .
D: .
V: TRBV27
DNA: TGTGCCAGCAGTCTGTCCGGGGAAGATACGCAGTATTTT
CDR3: CASSLSGEDTQYF

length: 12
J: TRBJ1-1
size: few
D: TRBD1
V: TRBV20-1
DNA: TGCAGTGCCGACAGGGAGGGCACTGAAGCTTTCTTT
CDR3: CSADREGTEAFF

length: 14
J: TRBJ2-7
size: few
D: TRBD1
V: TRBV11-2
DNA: TGTGCCAGCAGCTTCGGACAGGGAAATTACGAGCAGTACTTC
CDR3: CASSFGQGNYEQYF

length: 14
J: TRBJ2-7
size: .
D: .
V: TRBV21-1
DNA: TGTGCCAGCAGCAAGACTCTTACAAGGATCGAGCAGTACTTC
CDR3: CASSKTLTRIEQYF

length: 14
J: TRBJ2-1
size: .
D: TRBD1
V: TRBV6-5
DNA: TGTGCCAGCAGGGGCGGGACAGGGGGAAATGAGCAGTTCTTC
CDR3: CASRGGTGGNEQFF

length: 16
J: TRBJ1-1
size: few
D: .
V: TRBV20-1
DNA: TGCAGTGCTACCGGGACTTTTGGTTTTACTGGGCCTGAAGCTTTCTTT
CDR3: CSATGTFGFTGPEAFF

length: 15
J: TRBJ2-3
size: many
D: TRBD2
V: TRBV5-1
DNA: TGCGCCAGCAGCCTAACTAGCGGGGGCACAGATACGCAGTATTTT
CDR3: CASSLTSGGTDTQYF

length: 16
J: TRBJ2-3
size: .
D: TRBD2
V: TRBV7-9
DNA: TGTGCCAGCAGACCCCCGGGCGGGGGTTCCACAGATACGCAGTATTTT
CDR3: CASRPPGGGSTDTQYF

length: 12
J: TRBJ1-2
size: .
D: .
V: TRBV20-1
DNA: TGCACCCCGAGCGAGGTCCTCTATGGCTACACCTTC
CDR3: CTPSEVLYGYTF

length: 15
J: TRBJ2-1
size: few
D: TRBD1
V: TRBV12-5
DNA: TGTGCTAGTGGTTTGCCGGGACAGGGGAGGAATGAGCAGTTCTTC
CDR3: CASGLPGQGRNEQFF

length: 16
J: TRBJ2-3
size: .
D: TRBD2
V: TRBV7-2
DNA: TGTGCCAGCAGCTTAGGCCAGCGGGGGGTATCAGATACGCAGTATTTT
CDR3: CASSLGQRGVSDTQYF

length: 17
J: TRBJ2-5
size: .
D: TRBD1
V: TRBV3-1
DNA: TGTGCCAGCAGCCGATGGTTTGGGACAGGCGCCCAAGAGACCCAGTACTTC
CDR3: CASSRWFGTGAQETQYF

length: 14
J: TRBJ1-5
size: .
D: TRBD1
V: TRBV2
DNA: TGTGCCAGCAGTGTGGACAGGGAGCGTCAGCCCCAGCATTTT
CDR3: CASSVDRERQPQHF

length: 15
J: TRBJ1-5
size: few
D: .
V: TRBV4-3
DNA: TGCGCCAGCAGCCAGGCCTTGATGAGCAATCAGCCCCAGCATTTT
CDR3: CASSQALMSNQPQHF

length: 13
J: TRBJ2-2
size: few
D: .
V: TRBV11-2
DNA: TGTGCCAGCAAGGAGGGGGCGGCCGGGGAGCTGTTTTTT
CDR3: CASKEGAAGELFF

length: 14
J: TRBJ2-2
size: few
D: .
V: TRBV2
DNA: TGTGCCAGCAGTGAGCAGGGTTCGGCCGGGGAGCTGTTTTTT
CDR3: CASSEQGSAGELFF

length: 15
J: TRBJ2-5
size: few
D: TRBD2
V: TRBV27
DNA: TGTGCCAGCACGGGGTTAGCGGGGGGGGAAGAGACCCAGTACTTC
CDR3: CASTGLAGGEETQYF

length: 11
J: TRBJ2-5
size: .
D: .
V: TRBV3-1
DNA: TGTGCCAGCAGCCAGGGATCTCCCCAGTACTTC
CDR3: CASSQGSPQYF

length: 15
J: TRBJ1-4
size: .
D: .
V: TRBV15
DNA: TGTGCCACCAGCGGCAGTAAAGCAACTAATGAAAAACTGTTTTTT
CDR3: CATSGSKATNEKLFF

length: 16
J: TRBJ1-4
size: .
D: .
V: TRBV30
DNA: TGTGCCTGGACGTCGGGACACCCTGCAACTAATGAAAAACTGTTTTTT
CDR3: CAWTSGHPATNEKLFF

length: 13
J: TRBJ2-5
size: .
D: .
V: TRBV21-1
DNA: TGTGCCAGCAGCAAAGCTGCGGGAGAGACCCAGTACTTC
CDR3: CASSKAAGETQYF

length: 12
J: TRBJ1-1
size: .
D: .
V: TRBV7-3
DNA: TGTGCCAGCAGCCCGACCGGCGGTGAAGCTTTCTTT
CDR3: CASSPTGGEAFF

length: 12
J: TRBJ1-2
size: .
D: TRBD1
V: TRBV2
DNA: TGTGCCGGGGGACAGGGCCGCAATGGCTACACCTTC
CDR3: CAGGQGRNGYTF

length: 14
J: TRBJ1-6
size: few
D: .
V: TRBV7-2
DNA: TGTGCCAGCACCAGAGAGGGGCCTAATTCACCCCTCCACTTT
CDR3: CASTREGPNSPLHF

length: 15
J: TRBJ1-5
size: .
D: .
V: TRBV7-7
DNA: TGTGCCAGCAGCTTAGCGGCCGGGAACGGTCAGCCCCAGCATTTT
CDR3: CASSLAAGNGQPQHF

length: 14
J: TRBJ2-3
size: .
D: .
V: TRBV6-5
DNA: TGTGCCAGCAGTTACCGGGGCTCGGGGGATACGCAGTATTTT
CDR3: CASSYRGSGDTQYF

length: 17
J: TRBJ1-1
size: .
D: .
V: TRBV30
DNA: TGTGCCTGGAGTGTAGCCAGGGTCTCAACCGTTGGCACTGAAGCTTTCTTT
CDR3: CAWSVARVSTVGTEAFF

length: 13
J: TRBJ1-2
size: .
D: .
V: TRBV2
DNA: TGTGCCAGCACCCCCCTCCCGCAGGGGATTTATACCTTC
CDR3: CASTPLPQGIYTF

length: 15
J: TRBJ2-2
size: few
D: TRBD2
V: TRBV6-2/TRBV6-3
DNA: TGTGCCAGCAGCATAAGCGGGGGCAGTGCCGGGGAGCTGTTTTTT
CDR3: CASSISGGSAGELFF